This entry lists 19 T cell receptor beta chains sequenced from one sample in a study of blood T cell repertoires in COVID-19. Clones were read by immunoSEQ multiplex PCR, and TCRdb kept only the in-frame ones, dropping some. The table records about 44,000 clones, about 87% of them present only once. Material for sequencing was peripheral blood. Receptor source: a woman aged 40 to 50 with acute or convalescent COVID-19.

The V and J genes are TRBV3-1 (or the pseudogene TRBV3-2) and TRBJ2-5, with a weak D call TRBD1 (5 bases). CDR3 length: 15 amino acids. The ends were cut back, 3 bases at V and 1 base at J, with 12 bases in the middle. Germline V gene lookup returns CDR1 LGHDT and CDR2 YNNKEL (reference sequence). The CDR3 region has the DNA TGTGCCAGCAGCCATCTTGGACAACTCCAAGAGACCCAGTACTTC. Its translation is CASSHLGQLQETQYF.

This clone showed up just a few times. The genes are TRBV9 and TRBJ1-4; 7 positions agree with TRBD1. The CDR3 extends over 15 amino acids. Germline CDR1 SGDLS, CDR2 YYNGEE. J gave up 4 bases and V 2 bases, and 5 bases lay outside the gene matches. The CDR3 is CASSVEQGFNEKLFF. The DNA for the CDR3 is TGTGCCAGCAGCGTCGAACAGGGGTTTAATGAAAAACTGTTTTTT.

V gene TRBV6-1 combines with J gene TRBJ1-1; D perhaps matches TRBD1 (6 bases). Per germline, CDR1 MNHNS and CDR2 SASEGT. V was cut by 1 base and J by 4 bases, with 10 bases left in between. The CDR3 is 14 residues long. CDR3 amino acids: CASSEGGQITEAFF. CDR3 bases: TGTGCCAGCAGTGAAGGAGGACAGATCACTGAAGCTTTCTTT.

Here the CDR3 reads CASSDFRQGNTEAFF. The CDR3 DNA reads as TGCGCCAGCAGTGATTTCAGACAGGGGAACACTGAAGCTTTCTTT. The chain combines TRBV10-2 with TRBJ1-1, with TRBD1 matching over 7 bases. The CDR3 is 15 amino acids. Trimming took 3 bases from V and 1 from J; bases not matched to a gene: 5. The germline V gene has CDR1 WSHSY and CDR2 SAAADI.

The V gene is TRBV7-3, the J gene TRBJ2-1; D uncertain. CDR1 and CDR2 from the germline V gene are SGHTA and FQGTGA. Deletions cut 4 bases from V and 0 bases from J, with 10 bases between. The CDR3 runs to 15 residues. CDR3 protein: CASSSLPSSYNEQFF. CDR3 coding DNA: TGTGCCAGCAGCTCTCTTCCTAGCTCCTACAATGAGCAGTTCTTC.

Written as DNA, the CDR3 is TGTGCCAGCAGCCAAAGTCGAGGGGGAGAGACCCAGTACTTC. As protein: CASSQSRGGETQYF. The chain combines TRBV27 with TRBJ2-5; possibly TRBD1 for D (6 bases). Germline-derived CDR1 and CDR2 are MNHEY and SMNVEV (reference sequence). CDR3 length: 14 residues. Trimming pared 6 bases from V and 4 bases from J, leaving 15 bases between.

In nucleotides, the CDR3 is TGTGCCAGCTCACCAGATTCGGGGAGAGGTGAGACCCAGTACTTC. Amino acids: CASSPDSGRGETQYF. The rearrangement links TRBV18 to TRBJ2-5, with D maybe TRBD2 (5 bases). V shed 2 bases and J shed 5 bases, with 15 bases lying between them. The CDR3 contains 15 residues. Germline V gene data show CDR1 as KGHSH and CDR2 as LQKENI.

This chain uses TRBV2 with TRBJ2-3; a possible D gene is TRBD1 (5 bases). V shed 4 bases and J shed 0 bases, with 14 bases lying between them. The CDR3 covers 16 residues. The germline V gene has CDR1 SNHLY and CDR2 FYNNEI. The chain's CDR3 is CASSAQGLLSTDTQYF. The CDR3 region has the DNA TGTGCCAGCAGTGCCCAGGGCTTGCTAAGCACAGATACGCAGTATTTT.

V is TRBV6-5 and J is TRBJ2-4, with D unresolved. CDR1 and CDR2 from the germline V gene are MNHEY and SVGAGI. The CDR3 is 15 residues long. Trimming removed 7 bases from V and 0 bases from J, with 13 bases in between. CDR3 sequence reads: CASTTNSVAKNIQYF. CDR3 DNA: TGTGCCAGCACCACCAACTCGGTAGCCAAAAACATTCAGTACTTC.

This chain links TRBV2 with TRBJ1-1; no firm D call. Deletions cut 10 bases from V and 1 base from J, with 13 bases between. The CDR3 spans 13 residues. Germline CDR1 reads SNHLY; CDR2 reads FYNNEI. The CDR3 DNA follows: TGTGCCATCTTGGCGGATACGAACACTGAAGCTTTCTTT. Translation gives CAILADTNTEAFF.

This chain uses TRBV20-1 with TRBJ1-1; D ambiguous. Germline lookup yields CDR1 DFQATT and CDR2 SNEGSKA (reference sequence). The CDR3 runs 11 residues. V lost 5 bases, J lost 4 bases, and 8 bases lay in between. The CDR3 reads CSARGSTEAFF. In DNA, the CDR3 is TGCAGTGCTCGGGGAAGCACTGAAGCTTTCTTT.

CDR3 DNA sequence: TGCAGCGTTGGAGACAACAGGGTCGGTTACGGCACTGAAGCTTTCTTT. It codes for CSVGDNRVGYGTEAFF. The chain links TRBV29-1 to TRBJ1-1, with a weak D call TRBD1 (6 bases). CDR1 and CDR2 from the germline V gene are SQVTM and ANQGSEA. Trimming pared 4 bases from V and 4 bases from J, leaving 22 bases between. The CDR3 totals 16 residues.

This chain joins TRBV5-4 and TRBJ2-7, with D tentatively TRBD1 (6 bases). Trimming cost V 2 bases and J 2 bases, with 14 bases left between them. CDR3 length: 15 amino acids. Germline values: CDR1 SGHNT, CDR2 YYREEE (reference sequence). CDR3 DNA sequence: TGTGCCAGCAGCTTCAGGGGTTGGCCTACCTACGAGCAGTACTTC. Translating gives CASSFRGWPTYEQYF.

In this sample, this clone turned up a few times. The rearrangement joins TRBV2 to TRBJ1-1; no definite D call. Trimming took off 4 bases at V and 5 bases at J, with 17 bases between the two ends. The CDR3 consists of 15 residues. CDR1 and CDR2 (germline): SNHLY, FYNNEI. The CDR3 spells CASSAVTSQRTEAFF. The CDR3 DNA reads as TGTGCCAGCAGTGCGGTTACCTCCCAGCGGACTGAAGCTTTCTTT.

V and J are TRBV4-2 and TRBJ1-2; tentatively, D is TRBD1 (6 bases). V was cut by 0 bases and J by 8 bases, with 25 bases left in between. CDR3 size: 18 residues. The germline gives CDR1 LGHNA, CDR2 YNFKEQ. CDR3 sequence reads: CASSQELSGMSRGIGYTF. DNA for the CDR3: TGTGCCAGCAGCCAAGAACTTTCGGGAATGAGTAGGGGGATCGGCTACACCTTC.

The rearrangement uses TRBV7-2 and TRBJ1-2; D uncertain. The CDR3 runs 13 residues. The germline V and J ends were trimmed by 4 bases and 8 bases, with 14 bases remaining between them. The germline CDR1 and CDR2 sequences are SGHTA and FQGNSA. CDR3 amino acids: CASSSRDGSGYTF. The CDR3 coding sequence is TGTGCCAGCAGCTCGCGGGATGGGTCAGGCTACACCTTC.

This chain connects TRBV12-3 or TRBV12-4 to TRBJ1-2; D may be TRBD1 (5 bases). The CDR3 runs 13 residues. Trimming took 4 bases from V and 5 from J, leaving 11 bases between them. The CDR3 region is CASSSPGEYGYTF. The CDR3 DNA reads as TGTGCCAGCAGTTCGCCGGGGGAGTATGGCTACACCTTC.

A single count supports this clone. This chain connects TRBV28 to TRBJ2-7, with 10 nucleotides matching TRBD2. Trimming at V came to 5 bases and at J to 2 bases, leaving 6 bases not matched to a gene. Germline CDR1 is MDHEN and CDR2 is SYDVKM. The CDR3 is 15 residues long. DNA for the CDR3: TGTGCCAGCAGTCGCAGACTAGCGGGCGCCTACGAGCAGTACTTC. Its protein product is CASSRRLAGAYEQYF.

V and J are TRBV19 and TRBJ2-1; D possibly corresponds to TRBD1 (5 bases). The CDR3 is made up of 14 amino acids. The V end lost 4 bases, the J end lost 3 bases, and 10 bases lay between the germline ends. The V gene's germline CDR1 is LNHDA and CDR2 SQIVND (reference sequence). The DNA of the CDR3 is TGTGCCAGTAGTAACGCAGGGCTCTACAATGAGCAGTTCTTC. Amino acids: CASSNAGLYNEQFF.